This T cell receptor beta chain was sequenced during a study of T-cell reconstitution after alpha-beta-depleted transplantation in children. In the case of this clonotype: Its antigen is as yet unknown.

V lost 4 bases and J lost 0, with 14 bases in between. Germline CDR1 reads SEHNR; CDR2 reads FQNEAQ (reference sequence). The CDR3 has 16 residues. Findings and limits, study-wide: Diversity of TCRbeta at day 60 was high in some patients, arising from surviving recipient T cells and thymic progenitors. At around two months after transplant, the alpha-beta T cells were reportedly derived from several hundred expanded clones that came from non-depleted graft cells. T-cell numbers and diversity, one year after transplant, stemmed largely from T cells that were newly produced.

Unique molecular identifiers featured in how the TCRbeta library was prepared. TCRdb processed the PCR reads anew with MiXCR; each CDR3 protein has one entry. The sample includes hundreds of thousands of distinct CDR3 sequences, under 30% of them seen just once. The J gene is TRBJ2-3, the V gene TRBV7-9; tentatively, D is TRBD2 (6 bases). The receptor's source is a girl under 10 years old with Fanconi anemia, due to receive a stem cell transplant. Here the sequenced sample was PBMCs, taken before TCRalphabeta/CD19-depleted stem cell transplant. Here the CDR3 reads CASSWLGGASTDTQYF. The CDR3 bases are TGTGCCAGCAGCTGGCTCGGCGGGGCTAGCACAGATACGCAGTATTTT.